These 10 T cell receptor beta chains share one sample of origin, sequenced in a study of metastatic and nonmetastatic thyroid tumors. TCRdb reassembled clones from the PCR reads with MiXCR. The repertoire includes more than 20,000 clones, roughly 13% of them detected once, and approximately 24% sits in the top ten. All patients reached thyroid surgery having received no treatment beforehand. The sample taken for sequencing was blood. The receptor set was obtained from a female donor with papillary thyroid cancer or a benign thyroid nodule (not recorded which). Some clones in this sample may be carry-over from other donors' samples.

At least ten counts were recorded for this clone. DNA for the CDR3: TGTGCCAGTTCCACCTCGGACAGGGGATCCCACGAGCAGTACTTC. Translated: CASSTSDRGSHEQYF. The rearrangement joins TRBV19 to TRBJ2-7; 9 positions match TRBD1. The CDR3 sequence is 15 residues long. The trim removed 8 bases at V and 5 bases at J, leaving 13 bases unmatched. Germline V gene sequence: CDR1 LNHDA, CDR2 SQIVND (reference sequence). Filled out from reference TRBV19 and TRBJ2-7, the complete variable domain reads DGGITQSPKYLFRKEGQNVTLSCEQNLNHDAMYWYRQDPGQGLRLIYYSQIVNDFQKGDIAEGYSVSREKKESFPLTVTSAQKNPTAFYLCASSTSDRGSHEQYFGPGTRLTVT.

This clone was counted many times. The chain has TRBV25-1 and TRBJ2-7; a possible D gene is TRBD1 (6 bases). V was cut by 4 bases and J by 2 bases, with 12 bases left in between. The CDR3 loop spans 14 amino acids. Germline V gives CDR1 MGHDK, CDR2 SYGVNS. The CDR3 DNA follows: TGTGCCAGCAGTGGACAGGTCTTACCCTACGAGCAGTACTTC. This translates into CASSGQVLPYEQYF.

This clone is judged medium-sized. The chain carries TRBV6-2 or TRBV6-3 and TRBJ2-1; perhaps TRBD1 as D (6 bases). The germline V gene has CDR1 MNHEY and CDR2 SVGEGT. CDR3 length: 17 amino acids. V was shortened by 1 base and J by 1 base, with 14 bases between the two germline ends. CDR3 in DNA: TGTGCCAGCAGTTACTATTCGGTGGGGGCGTCCTACAATGAGCAGTTCTTC. Translated, it gives CASSYYSVGASYNEQFF.

By its share, this clone is medium-sized (0.01 to 0.1%). The CDR3 region is CATLTGKRQPQHF. The CDR3, as DNA: TGTGCCACTCTTACAGGGAAGCGTCAGCCCCAGCATTTT. The chain links TRBV28 to TRBJ1-5, with D possibly being TRBD1 (6 bases). Germline V gene sequence: CDR1 MDHEN, CDR2 SYDVKM. V lost 10 bases to trimming and J lost 6 bases, with 16 bases between them. The CDR3 extends over 13 amino acids.

The table lists this clone with many counts. V gene TRBV24-1 combines with J gene TRBJ2-5; D perhaps matches TRBD1 (6 bases). From germline, CDR1 is KGHDR and CDR2 SFDVKD. This CDR3 is built from 15 residues. V dropped 4 bases and J dropped 5 bases, with 16 bases sitting between them. The CDR3 loop reads CATSDPTGSGETQYF. CDR3 bases: TGTGCCACCAGTGACCCAACAGGGTCCGGGGAGACCCAGTACTTC.

This clone showed up many times. The V and J genes are TRBV6-4 and TRBJ2-3; 9 nucleotides line up with TRBD2. The junction had 5 bases not matched to a gene; V was cut back by 2 bases and J by 2 bases. CDR3 length: 16 amino acids. Germline CDR1 MRHNA, CDR2 SNTAGT. CDR3 nucleotide sequence: TGTGCCAGCAGTGACCCACTAGCGGGTTACACAGATACGCAGTATTTT. Its protein product is CASSDPLAGYTDTQYF.

With regard to this clone: The junction shows a germline mismatch at one end, possibly a read error. The chain carries TRBV4-1 and TRBJ2-7; 7 nucleotides match TRBD1. The CDR3 has 16 residues. Germline V CDR1 and CDR2: MGHRA, YSYEKL. DNA of the CDR3: TGCGCCAGCAGCGAAGACCCAGGGGGAAGCGCCTACGAGCAGTACTTC. Its protein product is CASSEDPGGSAYEQYF.

This clone was observed at least ten times. The V call is TRBV3-1, the J call TRBJ2-1; 10 nucleotides agree with TRBD2. Germline loops: CDR1 LGHDT, CDR2 YNNKEL (reference sequence). J lost 8 bases, V lost 1 base, and 5 bases had no gene match. The CDR3 is 15 residues long. In DNA form, the CDR3 reads TGTGCCAGCAGCCAAGGGGGACTAGCGCAGGATGAGCAGTTCTTC. The encoded protein is CASSQGGLAQDEQFF.

This clone has more than one count but fewer than ten. This may stem from a read error, because a much larger clone lies one nucleotide away. This chain joins TRBV29-1 and TRBJ2-7; D is unclear. Germline lookup yields CDR1 SQVTM and CDR2 ANQGSEA. The CDR3 sequence is 14 residues long. The CDR3 reads CSVFTSTYSYEKYF. DNA for the CDR3: TGCAGCGTTTTTACCTCGACGTATTCCTACGAGAAGTACTTC.

By proportion, this clone is medium-sized. The chain uses TRBV28 and TRBJ2-7; 7 bases fit TRBD1. This CDR3 is built from 14 residues. V lost 7 bases and J lost 0; bases outside the gene matches: 6. Germline lookup yields CDR1 MDHEN and CDR2 SYDVKM. The CDR3: CASISGQASYEQYF. In nucleotides, the CDR3 is TGTGCCAGCATCTCAGGACAGGCCTCCTACGAGCAGTACTTC.